The 8 T cell receptor beta chains below all came from one sample that was sequenced in a study of identical twins. TCRdb analysed the 5' RACE reads with MiXCR anew, one entry per CDR3 protein. The sample carries some 660,000 distinct CDR3 sequences, 8.6% recorded once. The same sample was also used in a study of yellow fever vaccine responses in identical twins.

The specimen sequenced was PBMCs. The receptors here all came from a woman between 18 and 29 years old in good health.

J is TRBJ2-1 and V is TRBV14; 7 bases line up with TRBD2. Germline values: CDR1 SGHDN, CDR2 FVKESK. This CDR3 comprises 13 residues. J gave up 4 bases and V 5 bases, and 2 bases lay outside the gene matches. In DNA form, the CDR3 reads TGTGCCAGCAGCTGGGGAGGGTACAATGAGCAGTTCTTC. Translating it yields CASSWGGYNEQFF.

There are many counts of this clonotype. The chain employs TRBV20-1 and TRBJ2-2, with TRBD2 matching 9 bases. The CDR3 has 15 amino acids. Per germline, CDR1 DFQATT and CDR2 SNEGSKA (reference sequence). V dropped 6 bases and J dropped 6; count of bases not matched to a gene: 11. In DNA, the CDR3 is TGCAGTGCCGCGACGGGTAGCGGGAGACCCGGGGAGCTGTTTTTT. Amino acids: CSAATGSGRPGELFF.

V usage is TRBV6-1 and J usage is TRBJ2-3; D is possibly TRBD2 (5 bases). Trimming stripped 8 bases from V and 6 bases from J, with 15 bases between. The CDR3 sequence is 13 residues long. Germline CDR1 is MNHNS and CDR2 is SASEGT. The CDR3 DNA is TGTGCCAGCCGGCTAGCTTCCTCGGATACGCAGTATTTT. Amino acids: CASRLASSDTQYF.

V usage is TRBV20-1 and J usage is TRBJ2-5, with D unclear. The CDR3 spans 14 residues. The V gene's germline CDR1 is DFQATT and CDR2 SNEGSKA (reference sequence). V lost 5 bases to trimming and J lost 0 bases, with 13 bases between them. The CDR3 region has the DNA TGCAGTGCTTCCGCGGCTACCTACCAAGAGACCCAGTACTTC. Translating gives CSASAATYQETQYF.

This clonotype came up many times. This chain joins TRBV12-3 or TRBV12-4 and TRBJ2-5; no clear D gene. The V end lost 5 bases, the J end lost 7 bases, and 14 bases lay between the germline ends. The CDR3 length is 13 residues. The CDR3 DNA is TGTGCCAGCAGTCCAGTGGGCCTAGGGACCCAGTACTTC. It yields the protein CASSPVGLGTQYF.

The V and J genes are TRBV10-3 and TRBJ2-3, with D perhaps matching TRBD1 (6 bases). Trimming cost V 7 bases and J 2 bases, with 13 bases left between them. The CDR3 has 14 residues. From germline, CDR1 is ENHRY and CDR2 SYGVKD. In DNA, the CDR3 is TGTGCCATCACCGCACAGGGAAACACAGATACGCAGTATTTT. It translates to CAITAQGNTDTQYF.

The rearrangement uses TRBV12-3 or TRBV12-4 and TRBJ2-1; 16 bases map to TRBD2. V trimming: 5 bases; J trimming: 2 bases; junction bases outside the gene matches: 3. There are 17 residues in the CDR3. The CDR3 here is CASSGGTSGRAYNEQFF. CDR3 sequence (DNA): TGTGCCAGCAGTGGGGGGACTAGCGGGAGGGCCTACAATGAGCAGTTCTTC.

This clonotype was counted a few times. This sequence joins TRBV30 and TRBJ2-7, with 8 positions matching TRBD1. The CDR3 is 13 amino acids. Germline V gene sequence: CDR1 GTSNPN, CDR2 SVGIG (reference sequence). The V and J ends lost 5 bases and 6 bases, in that order; junction bases with no gene match: 9. CDR3 loop: CAWGTGATFEQYF. Written as DNA, the CDR3 is TGTGCCTGGGGGACAGGAGCTACGTTCGAGCAGTACTTC.